This TCR beta chain originates from a study of cytomegalovirus exposure and HLA in healthy donors. General study findings and limits: Donor immune exposure was known only as CMV serostatus.

Comment on this clone: Its antigen is unidentified.

PCR used 60 Vbeta primers and 13 Jbeta primers. Clones were read by immunoSEQ multiplex PCR, and TCRdb kept only the in-frame ones, dropping some. The sample carries roughly 99,000 clones, roughly 87% recorded once. This CDR3 is 15 amino acids long. Germline CDR1 GTSNPN, CDR2 SVGIG (reference sequence). V dropped 2 bases and J dropped 2; count of bases not matched to a gene: 7. The chain employs TRBV30 and TRBJ2-3; 7 bases are shared with TRBD2. The sequence came from a man aged 25 to 40 in good health and CMV-seropositive. The sequenced sample consisted of PBMCs. The CDR3 loop reads CAWSSSGAPTDTQYF. Written as DNA, the CDR3 is TGTGCCTGGAGTTCCAGCGGGGCCCCCACAGATACGCAGTATTTT.